The clone carrying this T cell receptor (beta chain) was picked up a small number of times. The sample belongs to a study of control samples from healthy donors and cancer patients. TCRdb's copy holds only in-frame clones and misses some; the assay was immunoSEQ multiplex PCR. The repertoire includes approximately 150,000 clones, 90% to 95% of them detected once, and approximately 0.7% sits in the top ten. The source of this sequence is a woman between 25 and 40 years old in good health. The sequenced sample consisted of blood.

The CDR3 DNA is TGTGCCAGTACCCTCGCGGGGGGTCGAGGCTACACCTTC. This codes for CASTLAGGRGYTF. V and J are TRBV19 and TRBJ1-2; TRBD1 might be the D (5 bases). The germline V gene has CDR1 LNHDA and CDR2 SQIVND (reference sequence). V lost 7 bases and J lost 8, with 17 bases in between. CDR3 length: 13 residues.